These 5 T cell receptor beta chains were sequenced from one sample in a study of blood T cell repertoires in COVID-19. TCRdb's table, derived via immunoSEQ multiplex PCR, lists solely in-frame clones and lacks some. Of approximately 350,000 clones listed, approximately 92% are singletons. The sequenced sample consisted of PBMCs or T cells enriched from blood (not recorded which). These receptors all stem from a man aged 18 to 30 who had recovered from COVID-19.

The rearrangement uses TRBV5-4 and TRBJ2-1; TRBD2 agrees at 8 bases. Germline V gene sequence: CDR1 SGHNT, CDR2 YYREEE (reference sequence). The CDR3 is made up of 15 amino acids. The ends lost 3 bases at V and 0 bases at J; junction bases unmatched: 2. CDR3 bases: TGTGCCAGCAGCTCAGCGGGAGTCTCCTACAATGAGCAGTTCTTC. Residues: CASSSAGVSYNEQFF.

This chain links TRBV7-2 with TRBJ2-3; 10 bases line up with TRBD2. Germline loops: CDR1 SGHTA, CDR2 FQGNSA. Germline trimming cut 5 bases from V and 1 base from J; bases unmatched to any gene: 3. The CDR3 has 15 residues. CDR3 bases: TGTGCCAGCAGCATCCTAGCGGGGGGCACAGATACGCAGTATTTT. Translating gives CASSILAGGTDTQYF.

The V gene is TRBV7-2, the J gene TRBJ2-7, with D tentatively TRBD2 (5 bases). The CDR3 sequence is 14 residues long. Germline loops: CDR1 SGHTA, CDR2 FQGNSA. V was clipped by 1 base and J by 3 bases, with 10 bases between them. The DNA for the CDR3 is TGTGCCAGCAGCTTAGGAGGTAGCGTCTACGAGCAGTACTTC. Translation: CASSLGGSVYEQYF.

This clone was recorded once. V and J are TRBV5-1 and TRBJ2-5; D not resolved. Germline V gene lookup returns CDR1 SGHRS and CDR2 YFSETQ. The V end was cut by 1 base, the J end by 0 bases, with 13 bases between. CDR3 length: 16 residues. This CDR3 reads CASSLTPTWYQETQYF. The CDR3, as DNA: TGCGCCAGCAGCTTGACGCCCACTTGGTACCAAGAGACCCAGTACTTC.

This clone was counted a single time. This rearrangement joins TRBV23-1 to TRBJ1-2; TRBD1 matches 7 bases. TRBV23-1 qualifies as an ORF whose function is uncertain. The CDR3 is 15 residues long. The V segment lost 2 bases and the J segment 3 bases; nucleotides outside the gene matches: 6. The CDR3 region is CASSQDGQAYYGYTF. As DNA, the CDR3 is TGCGCCAGCAGTCAAGACGGACAGGCATACTATGGCTACACCTTC.